This record concerns one T cell receptor beta chain sequence. This clonotype came up many times. Its antigen target is currently unknown. No clone much larger than this one lies a single base away; base qualities are absent. This sample is drawn from a study of neurological immune-mediated disorders (dated by TCRdb to about 2019). Regarding the complete study: Of the 35 or so multiple sclerosis patients, about 30 had relapsing-remitting MS and 3 had secondary progressive MS. Using UMI-based sequencing, the study compared peripheral blood TCR-beta repertoires from patients with HTLV-I-associated myelopathy (HAM/TSP), patients with multiple sclerosis, and healthy controls. The roughly 110 TCR-beta libraries covered PBMC samples along with longitudinal samples, technical triplicates, and paired sorted CD4+ and CD8+ T-cell subsets. The cohort comprised about 71 subjects: roughly 15 HAM/TSP patients, some 34 multiple sclerosis patients and around 20 healthy controls.

cDNA was synthesized by template-switch 5'RACE using a primer carrying a 10-nucleotide random unique molecular identifier by which each TCR transcript was tagged. Every sequencing run covered 15-18 subjects and yielded more than 160 million TCR-beta sequences. Total RNA was extracted with the RNeasy kit. TCR-beta VDJ regions were amplified with primers for the TCR constant region and the 5'RACE anchor, using the KAPA Real-time Library Amplification kit. Sample indexes and Illumina adaptors were added in a first PCR, after which library yield was increased in a second PCR. After Ampure bead purification, the roughly 650 bp TCR product was size-selected on a 2% E-gel SizeSelection system. Library quality was checked on a Bioanalyzer, concentration was measured with Qubit, and libraries were quantified with the Kapa Library Quantification kit before pooling. An Illumina HiSeq 2500 was used to sequence the libraries paired-end at 2 x 150 bp. To increase sequence diversity, about 25-31% phiX was spiked into each library pool. The study's processing was this. The UMI-based MiGEC pipeline processed quality-filtered reads and removed over 80% of raw TCR sequences during error correction. IMGT germline references were used for alignment of VDJ genes, and clonotypes were defined by a unique CDR3 amino acid sequence together with V-J genes. VDJtools evaluated clonal expansion, Shannon diversity and CDR3 relatedness (CalcPairwiseDistances, ClusterSamples); CLCbio workbench built phylogenetic trees. Clones with at least 8 unique UMIs were defined as expanded, with this threshold being based on coefficient-of-variation modelling across technical triplicates. Using fastp at Q25 and MiXCR, TCRdb reprocessed the public reads and kept productive beta chains. Records with the same CDR3 protein are collapsed into one entry carrying the most frequent genes and DNA. For this entry, the V and J calls and clone size follow TCRdb and not the study's own pipeline. The sample table records 50,000 or so distinct CDR3 sequences; about 3% of these occur just once. The ten top clones hold 5.5% to 6% of the sample.

The study at large found these results: No clinical or MRI features were associated with the MS cluster, and the authors said that larger cohorts are needed. In phylogenetic analysis, the repertoires of 18 of 34 MS patients grouped into a cluster of related CDR3 sequences, which suggests a possible signature at the repertoire level. Across subjects, expanded clones never shared an identical CDR3 amino acid sequence, which suggests that the TCR-beta repertoires in every group were private. TCR clonal expansion was greatest in HAM/TSP patients and smallest in MS patients, who ranked below even healthy controls.

The CDR1 and CDR2 encoded by the germline V gene (reference sequence) are DFQATT and SNEGSKA. Inclusive of the bounding cysteine and phenylalanine, the CDR3 is 13 residues long. Only the CDR3 portion is preserved as DNA: 39 bases, with reading frame beginning at the first base. The V and J ends are trimmed by 3 bases and 4 bases, leaving 12 bases between them. Libraries from unsorted PBMCs were made from 2 million PBMCs kept in RNAlater at -80 degrees C until RNA extraction. The multiple sclerosis patients were enrolled in a US clinical protocol that evaluated disease progression with magnetic resonance imaging. Peripheral blood underwent Ficoll-Hypaque density gradient centrifugation to isolate PBMCs, which were then cryopreserved in liquid nitrogen.

The sequence was obtained from a man aged 35-49 years with multiple sclerosis. Sequenced input: PBMCs. The V gene is TRBV20-1 and the J gene is TRBJ1-1; TRBD1 is perhaps the D gene, given 6 matching bases. The DNA reads as follows: TGCAGTGCTAGTCTACAGGGAAGCACTGAAGCTTTCTTT. It encodes CSASLQGSTEAFF.